This T cell receptor (beta chain) stems from a study of memory CD4+ T cells and cytomegalovirus serostatus (dated by TCRdb to the late 2010s). For context, the study as a whole: The cohort comprised around 35 healthy Belgian adults, 9 CMV seropositive and roughly 25 CMV seronegative. The study sequenced CD4+ memory TCRbeta repertoires of a Belgian cohort with known cytomegalovirus serostatus to replicate a published TCR-based CMV serostatus classifier.

As encoded in the germline V gene, CDR1 is KGHSH while CDR2 is LQKENI. The CDR3 runs 14 amino acids, cysteine and phenylalanine included. The DNA shown is the 42-base CDR3, in frame from base 1. Compared with germline, V lacks 7 bases and J lacks 2 bases; bases without a gene match: 5. The research as a whole found: Only CD4+CD45RO+ memory cells were sequenced, in contrast to the original study, in which naive and memory CD4+ and CD8+ populations were covered. On the Belgian cohort, the classifier based on the original framework reached a median bootstrapped AUC of 0.95, with a 95% CI of 0.76-1.00. The results were interpreted as suggesting that the CMV-associated TCR signature is mostly present in the CD4+ memory repertoire. For CMV serostatus prediction, a median bootstrapped AUC of 0.95 was reached with the original framework, and a median bootstrapped AUC of 0.91 was reached with a US-trained random forest. Among the 150 to 200 previously reported CMV-associated TCRbeta sequences, some 62 showed up in the CD4+ memory repertoires, with each one found in between one and five individuals.

Of note for this clone: Its antigen is not yet known. Per-base qualities were not stored, and no clone one base away is much larger.

A FACSAria II was used to sort memory CD4+ T cells, defined as single viable CD3+CD4+CD8-CD45RO+ cells. CMV serostatus was assessed using a Roche Elecsys assay, by which serum IgG against CMV pp150, pp28, p38 and p52 was detected. After the samples were thawed, total CD4+ T cells were enriched through positive selection using CD4 magnetic microbeads. The samples came from a different study that was designed specifically to examine the CD4+ T cell memory repertoire. Peripheral blood mononuclear cells were isolated and cryopreserved according to standard operating procedures, and serum was kept at -80 degrees C. The staining used CD3-PerCP (BW264/56), CD4-APC (RPA-T4), CD45RO-PE (UCHT1) and CD8-Pacific Orange (3B5) antibodies, and Sytox blue was used to exclude non-viable cells. Genomic DNA was extracted from sorted cells with the Quick-DNA Microprep Kit. Amplification of TCRbeta DNA was done with the immunoSEQ hsTCRbeta kit, following the protocol from the manufacturer. An Illumina MiSeq instrument was used to sequence the TCRbeta libraries. On the authors' methods: Removing out-of-frame sequences left fewer than 2.5 million distinct TCRbeta sequences, an average of about 73,000 per individual. Each individual was scored by the count of 150 or so previously reported CMV-associated TCRbeta sequences and the total productive distinct TCRbeta count. A beta-binomial model was reimplemented in Python, and scikit-learn random forests with default parameters were trained on data from the US cohort. Classifier performance on the Belgian cohort was summarized as median AUC with percentile confidence intervals calculated over 10,000 bootstrap iterations. Not all clones reach the TCRdb copy of this immuneACCESS table, which keeps in-frame sequences only. Checked studies attribute under half of the gap to unresolved V genes and leave the rest unexplained. V, J and clone size were drawn from that table, and D and trimming were deduced from the DNA. This sample lists 45,000 to 60,000 clones; about 80% were detected once. In total, the top ten clones hold roughly 1.5% of the sample.

The chain is encoded by TRBV18 joined to TRBJ2-3; the central 8 bases match TRBD1. Sample: memory CD4+ T cells from blood. The TCR was taken from an adult in good health and CMV-seropositive. The sequenced DNA: TGTGCCAGCTACCTGGACAGGGACACAGATACGCAGTATTTT. This encodes CASYLDRDTDTQYF.